Listed here is a single T cell receptor beta chain. The antigen is not known. PCR primers comprised 60 Vbeta and 13 Jbeta primers. Repertoires were generated with immunoSEQ multiplex PCR, while TCRdb's copy carries only in-frame clones and drops some. The table has some 96,000 clones, less than 80% seen once; the top ten hold 2% to 2.5%. This record belongs to a study of cytomegalovirus exposure and HLA in healthy donors. General study points: Most of the CMV-associated TCR beta chains (in a later analysis) appeared to be HLA-restricted. Later analysis showed TCR association rates varying by HLA locus, highest for DRB1 and lowest for HLA-C.

V was pared by 0 bases and J by 6 bases, with 4 bases of the junction left unmatched. There are 15 residues in the CDR3. Germline CDR1 SGHRS, CDR2 YFSETQ. Sequenced material: PBMCs. The clonotype originates from a man aged 40-49 years in good health and CMV-seronegative. V and J are TRBV5-1 and TRBJ2-7; 12 positions match TRBD1. CDR3 coding DNA: TGCGCCAGCAGCTTGGTGGGACAGGGGGCGGTCGAGCAGTACTTC. Its protein is CASSLVGQGAVEQYF.